This TCR beta chain is from a study of OX40 agonist ivuxolimab in advanced cancers. Study background: Cancers in dose escalation were hepatocellular, melanoma, renal cell and head and neck. Averaging roughly 60 years in age, with a range of about 20 to 90, the cohort was 82.7% male.

About this clone: As yet, its antigen is unknown.

Produced via immunoSEQ multiplex PCR; TCRdb's table is partial and in-frame only. The repertoire holds roughly 15,000 clones, with 77% as singletons. Study-wide points: Also showing low normalized T-cell clonal expansion were some of the nonresponders.

Germline V gene lookup returns CDR1 SEHNR and CDR2 FQNEAQ (reference sequence). The CDR3 runs 15 residues. V lost 1 base, J lost 8 bases, and 6 bases stayed unmatched. The input for sequencing was CD4+ or CD8+ T cells sorted from blood, taken in a trial of the OX40 agonist ivuxolimab. The chain has TRBV7-9 and TRBJ2-4, with 9 bases lining up with TRBD1. The sequence derives from an adult with an advanced solid tumor such as melanoma, head and neck, liver or kidney cancer. Here the CDR3 reads CASSLEQGALDIQYF. DNA for the CDR3: TGTGCCAGCAGCTTAGAACAGGGGGCCCTCGACATTCAGTACTTC. The complete variable domain, with remaining parts taken from reference TRBV7-9 and TRBJ2-4, reads DTGVSQNPRHKITKRGQNVTFRCDPISEHNRLYWYRQTLGQGPEFLTYFQNEAQLEKSRLLSDRFSAERPKGSFSTLEIQRTEQGDSAMYLCASSLEQGALDIQYFGAGTRLSVL.